This entry is about one TCR beta chain. Its antigen is as yet unknown. The data originate from a study of cytomegalovirus exposure and HLA in healthy donors. In the PCR, 60 Vbeta and 13 Jbeta primers were used. Profiling relied on immunoSEQ multiplex PCR, and the TCRdb table lists in-frame clones only, not all of them. Among around 170,000 clones listed, approximately 79% were seen once. Trimming left V 5 bases short and J 0 bases short, with 7 bases between. The length of the CDR3 is 13 residues. Germline CDR1 reads SEHNR; CDR2 reads FQNEAQ (reference sequence). Study-wide results and limits: For most TCR beta V segments, an earlier analysis put the productive rate at about 90% or about 30% of the time. A later analysis reportedly identified an Asian-associated ancestry cluster as carrying fewer N-insertions than the 666-donor mean. A later analysis linked a missense variant in DCLRE1C to the trimming of TCR beta V and J genes.

This chain links TRBV7-9 with TRBJ1-2, with unresolved D. The sequence came from a middle-aged man in good health and CMV-seropositive. Sequenced material: PBMCs. The CDR3 loop is CASSPGANYGYTF. DNA of the CDR3: TGTGCCAGCAGCCCCGGAGCTAACTATGGCTACACCTTC.